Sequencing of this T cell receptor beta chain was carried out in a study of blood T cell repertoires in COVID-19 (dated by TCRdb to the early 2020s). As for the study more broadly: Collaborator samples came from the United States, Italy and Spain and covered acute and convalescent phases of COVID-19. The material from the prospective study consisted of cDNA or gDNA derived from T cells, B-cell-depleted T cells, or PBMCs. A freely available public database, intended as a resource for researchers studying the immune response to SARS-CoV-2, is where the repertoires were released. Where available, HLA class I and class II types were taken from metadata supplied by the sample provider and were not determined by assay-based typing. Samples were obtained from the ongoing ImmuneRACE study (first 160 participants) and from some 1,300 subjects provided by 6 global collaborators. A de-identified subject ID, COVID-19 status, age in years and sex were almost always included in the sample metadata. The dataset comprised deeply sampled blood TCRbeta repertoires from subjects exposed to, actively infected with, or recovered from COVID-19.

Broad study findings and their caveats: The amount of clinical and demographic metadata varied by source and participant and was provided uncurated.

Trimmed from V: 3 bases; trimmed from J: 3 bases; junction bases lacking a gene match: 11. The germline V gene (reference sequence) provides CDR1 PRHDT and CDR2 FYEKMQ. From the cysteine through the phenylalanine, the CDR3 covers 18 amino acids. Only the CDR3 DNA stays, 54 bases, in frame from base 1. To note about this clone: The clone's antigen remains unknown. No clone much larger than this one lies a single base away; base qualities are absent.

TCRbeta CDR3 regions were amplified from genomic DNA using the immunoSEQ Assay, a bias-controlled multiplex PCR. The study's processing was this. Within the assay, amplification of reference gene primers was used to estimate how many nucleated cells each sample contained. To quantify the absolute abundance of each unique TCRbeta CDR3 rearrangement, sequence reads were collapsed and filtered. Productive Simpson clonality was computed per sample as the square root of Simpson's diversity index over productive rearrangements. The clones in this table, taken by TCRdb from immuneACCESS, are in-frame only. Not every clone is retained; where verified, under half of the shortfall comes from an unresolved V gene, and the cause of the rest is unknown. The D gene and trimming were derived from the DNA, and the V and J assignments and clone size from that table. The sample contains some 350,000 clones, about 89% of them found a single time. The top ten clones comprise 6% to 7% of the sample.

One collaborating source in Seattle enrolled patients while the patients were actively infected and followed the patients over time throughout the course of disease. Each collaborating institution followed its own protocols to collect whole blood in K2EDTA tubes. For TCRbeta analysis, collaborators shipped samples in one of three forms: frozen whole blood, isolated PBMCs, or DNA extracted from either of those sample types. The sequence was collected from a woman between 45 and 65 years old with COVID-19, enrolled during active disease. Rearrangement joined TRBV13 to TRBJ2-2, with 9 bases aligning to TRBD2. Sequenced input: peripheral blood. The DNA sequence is TGTGCCAGCAGCTTCTTAGCGGGAGTGTTGAGGGACACCGGGGAGCTGTTTTTT. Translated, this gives CASSFLAGVLRDTGELFF. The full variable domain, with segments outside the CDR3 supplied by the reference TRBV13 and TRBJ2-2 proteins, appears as AAGVIQSPRHLIKEKRETATLKCYPIPRHDTVYWYQQGPGQDPQFLISFYEKMQSDKGSIPDRFSAQQFSDYHSELNMSSLELGDSALYFCASSFLAGVLRDTGELFFGEGSRLTVL.